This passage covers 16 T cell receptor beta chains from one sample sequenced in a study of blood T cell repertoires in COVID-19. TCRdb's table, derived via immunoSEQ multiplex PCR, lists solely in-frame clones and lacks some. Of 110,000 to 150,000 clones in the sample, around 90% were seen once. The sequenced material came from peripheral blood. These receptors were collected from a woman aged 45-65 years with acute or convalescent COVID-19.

The CDR3 sequence: CSVLGVLGNTEAFF. The CDR3 nucleotides are TGCAGCGTTCTAGGGGTTCTGGGGAACACTGAAGCTTTCTTT. The rearrangement links TRBV29-1 to TRBJ1-1; D might be TRBD1 (5 bases). Germline V gene lookup returns CDR1 SQVTM and CDR2 ANQGSEA. This CDR3 has 14 amino acids. V dropped 5 bases and J dropped 1 base, with 14 bases sitting between them.

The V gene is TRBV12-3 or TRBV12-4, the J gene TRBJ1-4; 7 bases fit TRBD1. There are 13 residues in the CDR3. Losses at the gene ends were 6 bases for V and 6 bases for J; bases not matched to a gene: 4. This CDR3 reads CASRRQGYEKLFF. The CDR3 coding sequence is TGTGCCAGCAGAAGACAGGGATATGAAAAACTGTTTTTT.

CDR3 residues: CASSYRQGGYGYTF. The CDR3 nucleotides are TGTGCCAGCAGTTACAGGCAGGGGGGATATGGCTACACCTTC. This sequence joins TRBV6-5 and TRBJ1-2; 7 bases are shared with TRBD1. CDR1 and CDR2 from the germline V gene are MNHEY and SVGAGI. CDR3 size: 14 residues. Trimming at V came to 2 bases and at J to 5 bases, leaving 5 bases not matched to a gene.

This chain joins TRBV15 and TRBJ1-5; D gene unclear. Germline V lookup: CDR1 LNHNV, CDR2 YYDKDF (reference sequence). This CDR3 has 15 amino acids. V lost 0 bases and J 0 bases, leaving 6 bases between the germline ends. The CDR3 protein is CATSRELYSNQPQHF. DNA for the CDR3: TGTGCCACCAGCAGAGAGTTGTATAGCAATCAGCCCCAGCATTTT.

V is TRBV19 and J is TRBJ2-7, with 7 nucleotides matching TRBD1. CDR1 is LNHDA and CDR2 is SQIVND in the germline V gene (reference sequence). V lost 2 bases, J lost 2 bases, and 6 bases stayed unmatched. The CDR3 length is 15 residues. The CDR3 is CASSITRTGAYEQYF. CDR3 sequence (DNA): TGTGCCAGTAGTATAACCCGAACAGGGGCCTACGAGCAGTACTTC.

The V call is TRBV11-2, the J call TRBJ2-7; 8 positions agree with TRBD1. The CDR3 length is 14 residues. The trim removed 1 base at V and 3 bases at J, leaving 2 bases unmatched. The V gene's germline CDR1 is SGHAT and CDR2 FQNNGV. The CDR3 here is CASSLAGQGYEQYF. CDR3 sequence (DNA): TGTGCCAGCAGCTTAGCAGGACAGGGCTACGAGCAGTACTTC. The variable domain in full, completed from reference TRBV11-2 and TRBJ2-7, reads EAGVAQSPRYKIIEKRQSVAFWCNPISGHATLYWYQQILGQGPKLLIQFQNNGVVDDSQLPKDRFSAERLKGVDSTLKIQPAKLEDSAVYLCASSLAGQGYEQYFGPGTRLTVT.

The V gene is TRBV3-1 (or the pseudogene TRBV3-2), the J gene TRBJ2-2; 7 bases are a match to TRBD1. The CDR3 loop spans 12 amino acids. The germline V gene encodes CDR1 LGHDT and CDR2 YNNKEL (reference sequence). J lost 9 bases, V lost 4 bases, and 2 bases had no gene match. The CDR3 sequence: CASSLGGRELFF. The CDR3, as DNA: TGTGCCAGCAGCCTAGGGGGCCGGGAGCTGTTTTTT.

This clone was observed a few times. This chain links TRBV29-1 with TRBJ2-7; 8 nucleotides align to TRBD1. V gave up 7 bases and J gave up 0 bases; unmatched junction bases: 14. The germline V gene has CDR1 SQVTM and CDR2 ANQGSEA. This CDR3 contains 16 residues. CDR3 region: CSAQGPGDRSSYEQYF. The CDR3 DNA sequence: TGCAGCGCCCAAGGTCCTGGGGACAGGTCCTCCTACGAGCAGTACTTC.

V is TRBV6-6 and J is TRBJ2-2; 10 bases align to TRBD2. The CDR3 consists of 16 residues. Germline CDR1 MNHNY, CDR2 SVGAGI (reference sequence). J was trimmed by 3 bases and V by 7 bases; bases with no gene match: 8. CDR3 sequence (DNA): TGTGCCAGCAAAGCCGGGACTAGCGCGGACACCGGGGAGCTGTTTTTT. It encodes CASKAGTSADTGELFF.

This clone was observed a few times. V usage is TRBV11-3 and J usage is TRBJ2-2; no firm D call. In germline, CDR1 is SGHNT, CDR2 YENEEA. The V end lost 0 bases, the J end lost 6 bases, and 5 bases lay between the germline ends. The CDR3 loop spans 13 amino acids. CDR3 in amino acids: CASSLDEAGELFF. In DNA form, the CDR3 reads TGTGCCAGCAGCTTAGATGAGGCCGGGGAGCTGTTTTTT.

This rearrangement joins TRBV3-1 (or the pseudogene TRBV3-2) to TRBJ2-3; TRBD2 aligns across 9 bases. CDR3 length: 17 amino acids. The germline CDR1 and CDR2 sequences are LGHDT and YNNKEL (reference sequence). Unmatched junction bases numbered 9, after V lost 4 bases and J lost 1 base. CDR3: CASSPKVAGVGTDTQYF. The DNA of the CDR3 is TGTGCCAGCAGCCCGAAGGTAGCGGGAGTCGGCACAGATACGCAGTATTTT.

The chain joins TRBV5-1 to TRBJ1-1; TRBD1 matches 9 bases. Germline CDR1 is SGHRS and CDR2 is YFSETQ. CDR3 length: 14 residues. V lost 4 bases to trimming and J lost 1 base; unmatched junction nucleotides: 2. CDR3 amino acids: CASSPGQGNTEAFF. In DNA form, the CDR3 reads TGCGCCAGCAGCCCGGGACAGGGGAACACTGAAGCTTTCTTT.

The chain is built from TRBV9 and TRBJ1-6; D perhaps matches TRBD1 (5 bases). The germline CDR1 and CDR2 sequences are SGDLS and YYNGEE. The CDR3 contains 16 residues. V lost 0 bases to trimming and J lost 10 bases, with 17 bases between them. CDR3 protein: CASSVEGNTGGSPLHF. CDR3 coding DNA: TGTGCCAGCAGCGTAGAGGGGAATACCGGCGGATCACCCCTCCACTTT.

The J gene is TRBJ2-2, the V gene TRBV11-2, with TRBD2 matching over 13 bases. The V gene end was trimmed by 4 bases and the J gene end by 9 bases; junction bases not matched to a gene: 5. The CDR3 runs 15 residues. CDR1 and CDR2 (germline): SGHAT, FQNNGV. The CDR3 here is CASSSGLAGQRELFF. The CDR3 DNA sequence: TGTGCCAGCAGCTCGGGACTAGCGGGGCAGAGGGAGCTGTTTTTT.

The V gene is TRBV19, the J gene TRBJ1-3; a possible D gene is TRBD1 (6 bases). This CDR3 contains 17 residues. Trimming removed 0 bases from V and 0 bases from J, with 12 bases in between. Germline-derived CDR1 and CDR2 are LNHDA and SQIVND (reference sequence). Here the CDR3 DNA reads TGTGCCAGTAGTATAGACCTTCGGACAGTCTCTGGAAACACCATATATTTT. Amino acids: CASSIDLRTVSGNTIYF.

The CDR3 loop reads CASSPGLVTDTQYF. CDR3 bases: TGCGCCAGCAGCCCGGGACTAGTCACAGATACGCAGTATTTT. V usage is TRBV5-1 and J usage is TRBJ2-3; 8 bases align to TRBD2. V shed 4 bases and J 2 bases; nucleotides not matched to a gene: 3. The CDR3 extends over 14 amino acids. CDR1 SGHRS and CDR2 YFSETQ come from the germline V gene.